The 16 T cell receptor beta chains given below trace back to one sample, sequenced in a study of T cell responses to AZD1222 COVID-19 vaccine. The method was immunoSEQ multiplex PCR; TCRdb's version includes in-frame clones alone and lacks a portion of them. The sample lists some 150,000 clones, 85% to 95% occurring once. Sequencing used peripheral blood, obtained 28 days after the second AZD1222 dose. The receptors stem from an adult who received the AZD1222 COVID-19 vaccine.

This chain joins TRBV18 and TRBJ2-5, with 11 bases lining up with TRBD1. V was clipped by 3 bases and J by 3 bases; unmatched bases: 3. CDR1 and CDR2 (germline): KGHSH, LQKENI. The CDR3 sequence is 15 residues long. CDR3 residues: CASSPGTGGKETQYF. CDR3 DNA: TGTGCCAGCTCACCCGGGACAGGGGGAAAAGAGACCCAGTACTTC.

This chain connects TRBV18 to TRBJ2-2, with D maybe TRBD1 (5 bases). Per the germline V gene, CDR1 is KGHSH and CDR2 is LQKENI. This CDR3 contains 13 residues. V gave up 8 bases and J gave up 1 base, with 8 bases separating them. The CDR3 nucleotides are TGTGCCAGCCGTGGACAGAACACCGGGGAGCTGTTTTTT. Amino acids: CASRGQNTGELFF.

The J gene is TRBJ1-2, the V gene TRBV5-4; D might be TRBD1 (6 bases). The CDR3 is 13 residues long. Germline V lookup: CDR1 SGHNT, CDR2 YYREEE (reference sequence). Trimming removed 0 bases at V and 7 bases at J, with 10 bases between. Written as DNA, the CDR3 is TGTGCCAGCAGCTTGGAGGGGGTTCGTGGCTACACCTTC. Translation: CASSLEGVRGYTF.

The rearrangement links TRBV18 to TRBJ1-5; 9 bases line up with TRBD1. Germline V gene lookup returns CDR1 KGHSH and CDR2 LQKENI. The CDR3 spans 16 residues. With V trimmed by 3 bases and J by 6 bases, 9 bases remained unmatched. CDR3 residues: CASSPGTGQKAQPQHF. CDR3 nucleotides: TGTGCCAGCTCACCCGGGACAGGGCAGAAGGCTCAGCCCCAGCATTTT.

The V and J genes are TRBV9 and TRBJ2-5; the D gene is possibly TRBD1 (6 bases). Trimming cost V 3 bases and J 1 base, with 13 bases left between them. Germline lookup yields CDR1 SGDLS and CDR2 YYNGEE. CDR3 size: 15 residues. The CDR3 DNA follows: TGTGCCAGCAGCGGGGACATCTCAACCCAAGAGACCCAGTACTTC. This translates into CASSGDISTQETQYF.

The chain couples TRBV5-4 to TRBJ1-2, with D perhaps TRBD1 (6 bases). Trimming took 3 bases from V and 8 from J, leaving 17 bases between them. CDR3 length equals 14 residues. Germline lookup yields CDR1 SGHNT and CDR2 YYREEE (reference sequence). The CDR3 DNA reads as TGTGCCAGCAGCTGGGGGCCAGGGGCGCAGGGCTACACCTTC. It encodes CASSWGPGAQGYTF.

The chain links TRBV7-9 to TRBJ1-1; D is unresolved. From germline, CDR1 is SEHNR and CDR2 FQNEAQ (reference sequence). The CDR3 length is 14 residues. Between the trimmed V and J ends, which lost 5 bases and 5 bases, there was a span of 15 bases. The CDR3 is CASSAHSGGTEAFF. CDR3 nucleotides: TGTGCCAGCAGCGCCCACAGTGGAGGTACTGAAGCTTTCTTT.

This chain links TRBV6-2 or TRBV6-3 with TRBJ1-1; no clear D. CDR3 length equals 14 residues. The ends were cut back, 1 base at V and 5 bases at J, with 11 bases in the middle. Per germline, CDR1 MNHEY and CDR2 SVGEGT. The CDR3 DNA is TGTGCCAGCAGTTACTTCGCGGGAGGGACTGAAGCTTTCTTT. As protein: CASSYFAGGTEAFF.

This rearrangement joins TRBV5-6 to TRBJ1-2; D gene uncertain. The CDR3 is 16 residues long. Germline CDR1 reads SGHDT; CDR2 reads YYEEEE. Trimming took off 4 bases at V and 0 bases at J, with 16 bases between the two ends. This CDR3 is CASSTPRVGTNYGYTF. The CDR3 DNA reads TGTGCCAGCAGCACCCCCCGGGTCGGGACTAACTATGGCTACACCTTC.

The chain has TRBV30 and TRBJ2-1, with TRBD2 as a possible D gene (6 bases). V lost 3 bases, J lost 0 bases, and 15 bases lay in between. Germline values: CDR1 GTSNPN, CDR2 SVGIG (reference sequence). CDR3 size: 16 residues. The CDR3 DNA sequence: TGTGCCTGGAGCTCAGGGCGGGGCGCCTCCTACAATGAGCAGTTCTTC. This codes for CAWSSGRGASYNEQFF. Using reference TRBV30 and TRBJ2-1 for the parts outside the CDR3, the full variable domain is SQTIHQWPATLVQPVGSPLSLECTVEGTSNPNLYWYRQAAGRGLQLLFYSVGIGQISSEVPQNLSASRPQDRQFILSSKKLLLSDSGFYLCAWSSGRGASYNEQFFGPGTRLTVL.

The chain has TRBV6-5 and TRBJ2-4; 11 bases are a match to TRBD1. Per the germline V gene, CDR1 is MNHEY and CDR2 is SVGAGI. The CDR3 totals 13 residues. The V gene end was trimmed by 6 bases and the J gene end by 7 bases; junction bases not matched to a gene: 2. Written as DNA, the CDR3 is TGTGCCAGCAGGGGGGACAGGGGGAACATTCAGTACTTC. This sequence encodes CASRGDRGNIQYF.

V is TRBV18 and J is TRBJ2-7; D might be TRBD1 (6 bases). Between the trimmed V and J ends, which lost 3 bases and 2 bases, there was a span of 14 bases. This CDR3 region has 15 residues. Germline V gives CDR1 KGHSH, CDR2 LQKENI. Written as DNA, the CDR3 is TGTGCCAGCTCACCCAGGACAGTACGGACCTACGAGCAGTACTTC. It translates to CASSPRTVRTYEQYF.

This chain uses TRBV15 with TRBJ1-5, with unresolved D. CDR1 is LNHNV and CDR2 is YYDKDF in the germline V gene (reference sequence). The CDR3 has 13 residues. Trimming removed 1 base from V and 8 bases from J, with 9 bases in between. This CDR3 reads CATSRGPMEPQHF. CDR3 DNA: TGTGCCACCAGCAGAGGGCCCATGGAGCCCCAGCATTTT.

The rearrangement links TRBV18 to TRBJ1-3; 8 nucleotides line up with TRBD1. Germline CDR1 KGHSH, CDR2 LQKENI. The CDR3 is made up of 17 amino acids. After removal of 6 bases from V and 1 base from J, the junction contained 11 bases not matched to a gene. Here the CDR3 reads CASSPFGTGSSGNTIYF. CDR3 sequence (DNA): TGTGCCAGCTCGCCCTTCGGGACAGGTTCATCTGGAAACACCATATATTTT.

The CDR3 reads CASSKVGSAHSYEQYF. DNA of the CDR3: TGTGCCAGCAGCAAAGTGGGTAGCGCCCACTCCTACGAGCAGTACTTC. This sequence joins TRBV21-1 and TRBJ2-7; the table's D gene call, TRBD2, was not cross checked with the DNA. TRBV21-1 is described as a pseudogene. CDR3 length equals 16 residues.

The J gene is TRBJ2-1, the V gene TRBV12-3 or TRBV12-4; perhaps TRBD2 as D (5 bases). V was clipped by 6 bases and J by 13 bases, with 19 bases between them. The CDR3 contains 13 residues. DNA of the CDR3: TGTGCCAGCAGGAAGGAGGTAGCCCTAGGACAGTTCTTC. Amino acid sequence: CASRKEVALGQFF.